The source of this T cell receptor (beta chain) is a study of T cell changes during pregnancy in multiple sclerosis. Assay used: immunoSEQ multiplex PCR; TCRdb lists only in-frame clones, some missing. The sample consists of approximately 40,000 clones, 75% to 95% of them appearing once. V was trimmed by 0 bases and J by 3 bases, leaving 18 bases between them. Germline V lookup: CDR1 SGDLS, CDR2 YYNGEE. The CDR3 totals 17 residues. Here the sequenced sample was CD8+ T cells from peripheral blood mononuclear cells, taken after pregnancy. The TCR originated in a female donor with multiple sclerosis, enrolled in a pregnancy study. The gene calls are TRBV9 and TRBJ1-2; tentatively, D is TRBD1 (6 bases). CDR3 in amino acids: CASSVDWKGTLDYGYTF. CDR3 coding DNA: TGTGCCAGCAGCGTAGATTGGAAAGGGACACTCGACTATGGCTACACCTTC.